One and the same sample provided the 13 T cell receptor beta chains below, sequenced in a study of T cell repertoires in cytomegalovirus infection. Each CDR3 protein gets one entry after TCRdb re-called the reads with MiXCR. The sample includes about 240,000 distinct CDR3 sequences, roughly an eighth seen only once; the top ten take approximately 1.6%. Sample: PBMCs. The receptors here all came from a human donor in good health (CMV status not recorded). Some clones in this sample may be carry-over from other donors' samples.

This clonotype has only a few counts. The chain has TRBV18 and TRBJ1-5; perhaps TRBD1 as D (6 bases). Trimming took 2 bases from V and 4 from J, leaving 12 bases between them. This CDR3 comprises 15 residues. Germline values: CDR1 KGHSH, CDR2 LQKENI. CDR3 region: CASSPELGGNQPQHF. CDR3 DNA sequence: TGTGCCAGCTCACCAGAGCTAGGGGGAAATCAGCCCCAGCATTTT.

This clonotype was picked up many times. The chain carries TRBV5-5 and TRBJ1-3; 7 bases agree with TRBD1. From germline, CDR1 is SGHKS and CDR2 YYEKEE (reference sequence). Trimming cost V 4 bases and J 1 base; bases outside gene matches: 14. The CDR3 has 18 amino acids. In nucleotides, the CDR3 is TGTGCCAGCAGCGGAACCGGGACAGCAACTCGTTCTGGAAACACCATATATTTT. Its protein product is CASSGTGTATRSGNTIYF. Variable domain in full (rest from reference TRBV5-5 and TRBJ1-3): DAGVTQSPTHLIKTRGQQVTLRCSPISGHKSVSWYQQVLGQGPQFIFQYYEKEERGRGNFPDRFSARQFPNYSSELNVNALLLGDSALYLCASSGTGTATRSGNTIYFGEGSWLTVV.

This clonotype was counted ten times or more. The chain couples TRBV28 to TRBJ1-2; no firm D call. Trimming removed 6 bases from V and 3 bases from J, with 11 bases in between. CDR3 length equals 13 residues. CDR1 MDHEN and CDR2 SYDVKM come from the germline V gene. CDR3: CASSSVQYYGYTF. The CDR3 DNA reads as TGTGCCAGCAGCTCGGTACAATACTATGGCTACACCTTC.

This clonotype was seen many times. CDR3 coding DNA: TGTGCCAGCAGCCGGGGGGGGGCCAACAATGAGCAGTTCTTC. It translates to CASSRGGANNEQFF. The V gene is TRBV7-3, the J gene TRBJ2-1, with 8 bases that match TRBD2. Trimming cost V 5 bases and J 5 bases; bases outside gene matches: 5. This CDR3 contains 14 residues. Germline CDR1 is SGHTA and CDR2 is FQGTGA.

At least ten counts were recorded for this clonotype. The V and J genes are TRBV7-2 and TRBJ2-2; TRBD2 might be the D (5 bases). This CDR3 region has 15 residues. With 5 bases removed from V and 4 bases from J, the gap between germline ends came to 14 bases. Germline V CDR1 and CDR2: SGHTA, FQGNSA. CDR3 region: CASSARRASTGELFF. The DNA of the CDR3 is TGTGCCAGCAGCGCGCGGCGGGCGTCCACCGGGGAGCTGTTTTTT.

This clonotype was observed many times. The CDR3 nucleotides read TGTGCCAGCAGCGCCACAGGGCGCTATGGCTACACCTTC. Translating it yields CASSATGRYGYTF. The gene calls are TRBV12-3 or TRBV12-4 and TRBJ1-2; D possibly corresponds to TRBD1 (6 bases). The CDR3 has 13 amino acids. Trimming shortened V by 6 bases and J by 4 bases, and 12 bases separated the two germline ends.

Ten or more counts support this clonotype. In DNA, the CDR3 is TGTGCCAGCAGGGGGGACCGGGACAGGGTCCTCCAGCCCCAGCATTTT. The encoded protein is CASRGDRDRVLQPQHF. The V gene is TRBV6-1, the J gene TRBJ1-5; TRBD1 agrees at 9 bases. Germline V gene data show CDR1 as MNHNS and CDR2 as SASEGT. V shed 6 bases, J shed 7 bases, and the junction held 13 bases outside the gene matches. CDR3 length equals 16 residues.

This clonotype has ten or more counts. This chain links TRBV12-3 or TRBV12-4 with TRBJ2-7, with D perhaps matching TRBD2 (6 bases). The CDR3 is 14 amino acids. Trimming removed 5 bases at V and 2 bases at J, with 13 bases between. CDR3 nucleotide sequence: TGTGCCAGCAGTCCCCCCGGGACTCCCTACGAGCAGTACTTC. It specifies CASSPPGTPYEQYF.

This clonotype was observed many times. CDR3 coding DNA: TGTGCCAGCGCGGGGACAGTCTCTGGAAACACCATATATTTT. This gives the protein CASAGTVSGNTIYF. V and J are TRBV10-3 and TRBJ1-3; 7 bases align to TRBD1. The V gene's germline CDR1 is ENHRY and CDR2 SYGVKD. The trim removed 10 bases at V and 0 bases at J, leaving 6 bases unmatched. CDR3 length: 14 amino acids.

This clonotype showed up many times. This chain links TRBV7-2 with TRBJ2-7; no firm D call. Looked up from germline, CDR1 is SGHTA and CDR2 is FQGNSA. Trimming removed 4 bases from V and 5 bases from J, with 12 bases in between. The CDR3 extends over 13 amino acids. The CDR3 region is CASSSQPRHEQYF. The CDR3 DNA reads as TGTGCCAGCAGCTCCCAGCCCCGCCACGAGCAGTACTTC.

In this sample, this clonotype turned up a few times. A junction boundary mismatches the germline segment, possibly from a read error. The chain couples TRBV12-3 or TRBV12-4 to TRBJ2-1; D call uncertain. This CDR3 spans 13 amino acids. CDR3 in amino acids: CASSLTSSNEQFF. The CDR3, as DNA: TGTGCCAGCAGCCTGACATCCTCCAATGAGCAGTTCTTC.

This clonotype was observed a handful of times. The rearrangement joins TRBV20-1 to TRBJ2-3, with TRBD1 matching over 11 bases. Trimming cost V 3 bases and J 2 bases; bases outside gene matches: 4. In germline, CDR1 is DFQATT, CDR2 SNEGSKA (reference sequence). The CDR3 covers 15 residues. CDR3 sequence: CSASGDRGFTDTQYF. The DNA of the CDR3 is TGCAGTGCTAGTGGGGACAGGGGGTTCACAGATACGCAGTATTTT.

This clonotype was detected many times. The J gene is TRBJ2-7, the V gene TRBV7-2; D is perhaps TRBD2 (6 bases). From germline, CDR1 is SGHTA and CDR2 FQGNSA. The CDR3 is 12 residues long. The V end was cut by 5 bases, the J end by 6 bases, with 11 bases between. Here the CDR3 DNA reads TGTGCCAGCAGCAGGAGGGGCGGCGAGCAGTACTTC. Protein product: CASSRRGGEQYF. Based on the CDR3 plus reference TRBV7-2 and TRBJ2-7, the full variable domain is GAGVSQSPSNKVTEKGKDVELRCDPISGHTALYWYRQSLGQGLEFLIYFQGNSAPDKSGLPSDRFSAERTGGSVSTLTIQRTQQEDSAVYLCASSRRGGEQYFGPGTRLTVT.